The clone carrying this TCR beta chain was recorded a few times. These data belong to a study of blood T cells in healthy people across ages. The CDR3 consists of 14 residues. V dropped 2 bases and J dropped 2 bases, with 10 bases sitting between them. Ranging in age from about 6 to 100, the donors were healthy Caucasian individuals from Russia. The authors ran a second PCR of 7 to 11 cycles using a sample-barcoded 5' primer and a J-beta primer mix. A tag from a template-switch adaptor with 12 random nucleotides marked each cDNA molecule. MiXCR, run by TCRdb on the 5' RACE reads, gives a single entry per CDR3 protein. The sample has approximately 1.5 million distinct CDR3 sequences, approximately 32% seen once.

The chain combines TRBV12-3 or TRBV12-4 with TRBJ2-7; D is ambiguous. This clonotype was obtained from a woman aged 25-40 years in good health. The sample consisted of blood. This CDR3 is CASSLMGSTYEQYF. CDR3 in DNA: TGTGCCAGCAGTTTAATGGGGTCAACCTACGAGCAGTACTTC.